The T cell receptor beta chain described here comes from a study of blood T cell repertoires in COVID-19. Study-level background: Spain, Italy and the United States supplied samples that represented acute and convalescent COVID-19. PBMCs, B-cell-depleted T cells, or T cells provided the cDNA or gDNA that made up the material.

Data came from immunoSEQ multiplex PCR; TCRdb stores just in-frame clones and leaves some out. The sample carries 150,000 to 200,000 clones, approximately 85% recorded once. J gave up 2 bases and V 0 bases, and 7 bases lay outside the gene matches. Germline CDR1 is MGHDK and CDR2 is SYGVNS. The length of the CDR3 is 17 residues. This clone was found a few times. The TCR was taken from a man between 60 and 75 years old with active or convalescent COVID-19. Input material: peripheral blood. J is TRBJ2-3 and V is TRBV25-1; TRBD2 aligns across 8 bases. The CDR3 here is CASSEYKRGGNTDTQYF. CDR3 DNA: TGTGCCAGCAGTGAATATAAACGGGGGGGAAACACAGATACGCAGTATTTT.